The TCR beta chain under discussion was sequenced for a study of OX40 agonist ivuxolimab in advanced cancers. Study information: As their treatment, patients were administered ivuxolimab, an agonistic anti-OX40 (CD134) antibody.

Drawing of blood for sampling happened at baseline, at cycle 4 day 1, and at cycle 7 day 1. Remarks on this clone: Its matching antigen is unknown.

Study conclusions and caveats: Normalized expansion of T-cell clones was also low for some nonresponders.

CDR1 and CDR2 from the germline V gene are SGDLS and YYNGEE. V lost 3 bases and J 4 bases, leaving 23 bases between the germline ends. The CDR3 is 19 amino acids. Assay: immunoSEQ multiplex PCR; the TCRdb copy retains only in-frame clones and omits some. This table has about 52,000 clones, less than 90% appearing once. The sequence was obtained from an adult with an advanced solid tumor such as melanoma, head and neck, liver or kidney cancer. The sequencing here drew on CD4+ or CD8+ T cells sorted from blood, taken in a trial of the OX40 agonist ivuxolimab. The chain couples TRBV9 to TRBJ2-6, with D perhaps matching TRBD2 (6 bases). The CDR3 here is CASSGGGRAFTLGANVLTF. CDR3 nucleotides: TGTGCCAGCAGCGGGGGAGGACGGGCTTTTACGTTAGGGGCCAACGTCCTGACTTTC.